The 5 T cell receptor beta chains below were found in one sample sequenced in a study of beta chain features in type 1 diabetes. Study-level results: In every one of the four CD4+ subsets, TCRB CDR3s were moderately but significantly shorter in Type 1 diabetes patients.

Their antigens are not known. TCRB transcripts that were expressed got sequenced, as all of the isolated RNA had been reverse transcribed. This table comes from immunoSEQ multiplex PCR, and its TCRdb copy is limited to in-frame clones, with some not included. The sample comprises about 340,000 clones, around an eighth of which are singletons, and roughly 0.016% rests with the top ten. Material: naive CD4+ T cells from blood. Every receptor here comes from a woman between 18 and 30 years old with type 1 diabetes.

This clone was seen only a few times. The CDR3 protein is CASSLGIGTRDTQYF. In DNA form, the CDR3 reads TGTGCCAGCAGCTTAGGAATCGGGACTAGAGATACGCAGTATTTT. V and J are TRBV11-3 and TRBJ2-3; TRBD2 aligns across 8 bases. Per the germline V gene, CDR1 is SGHNT and CDR2 is YENEEA. The CDR3 is made up of 15 amino acids. V lost 1 base and J lost 5; bases outside the gene matches: 5.

The chain links TRBV4-3 to TRBJ1-5; D remains ambiguous. CDR3 length: 17 amino acids. Germline assignment: CDR1 LGHNA and CDR2 YSLEER. Trimming took off 2 bases at V and 5 bases at J, with 19 bases between the two ends. The CDR3 coding sequence is TGCGCCAGCAGCCAATCCTCGGGGAGAGGGCAGGATCAGCCCCAGCATTTT. Residues: CASSQSSGRGQDQPQHF.

This chain links TRBV27 with TRBJ2-5; D may be TRBD2 (6 bases). V lost 4 bases and J lost 5, with 17 bases in between. This CDR3 spans 15 amino acids. Germline CDR1 MNHEY, CDR2 SMNVEV (reference sequence). The CDR3 spells CASSSTSGTPETQYF. In DNA, the CDR3 is TGTGCCAGCAGTTCGACGTCCGGGACTCCGGAGACCCAGTACTTC.

This clone was seen repeatedly, ten times or more. The chain is built from TRBV7-2 and TRBJ2-7; TRBD2 matches at 10 bases. The CDR3 has 14 amino acids. Germline loops: CDR1 SGHTA, CDR2 FQGNSA. Losses at the gene ends were 6 bases for V and 1 base for J; bases not matched to a gene: 3. The CDR3 protein is CASRLAGTSYEQYF. In DNA form, the CDR3 reads TGTGCCAGCAGACTAGCGGGGACATCCTACGAGCAGTACTTC.

V and J are TRBV25-1 and TRBJ2-1; weak D call: TRBD2 (5 bases). Trimming stripped 4 bases from V and 6 bases from J, with 13 bases between. The germline CDR1 and CDR2 sequences are MGHDK and SYGVNS. The CDR3 is 14 residues long. The CDR3 spells CASSGRTLSNEQFF. CDR3 sequence (DNA): TGTGCCAGCAGTGGCCGGACTTTATCCAATGAGCAGTTCTTC. The entire variable domain, with the rest obtained from reference TRBV25-1 and TRBJ2-1, is as follows: EADIYQTPRYLVIGTGKKITLECSQTMGHDKMYWYQQDPGMELHLIHYSYGVNSTEKGDLSSESTVSRIRTEHFPLTLESARPSHTSQYLCASSGRTLSNEQFFGPGTRLTVL.